Following are 21 T cell receptor beta chains from one sample sequenced in a study of blood T cell repertoires in COVID-19. Sequencing used immunoSEQ multiplex PCR; TCRdb keeps in-frame clones, though not all of them. There are under 450,000 clones in the sample; 80% to 90% occur only once, and roughly 1.4% lies in the top ten. Sequenced material: PBMCs or T cells enriched from blood (not recorded which). The receptors stem from a man aged 25 to 40 who had recovered from COVID-19.

This sequence joins TRBV24-1 and TRBJ1-4; 9 nucleotides agree with TRBD1. The CDR3 runs to 17 residues. CDR1 and CDR2 (germline): KGHDR, SFDVKD. Trimming took 2 bases from V and 2 from J; bases not matched to a gene: 5. DNA of the CDR3: TGTGCCACCAGTGATTATGACAGGGGGGCGACTAATGAAAAACTGTTTTTT. Translation gives CATSDYDRGATNEKLFF.

The CDR3 spells CASSLDSLGNQPQHF. The CDR3, as DNA: TGTGCCAGCAGCTTGGACAGTCTTGGCAATCAGCCCCAGCATTTT. The gene calls are TRBV7-9 and TRBJ1-5; D possibly corresponds to TRBD1 (6 bases). Per germline, CDR1 SEHNR and CDR2 FQNEAQ (reference sequence). The CDR3 runs to 15 residues. Trimming shortened V by 3 bases and J by 2 bases, and 11 bases separated the two germline ends.

The chain recombines TRBV6-1 with TRBJ2-1; D perhaps matches TRBD1 (5 bases). Trimming removed 1 base from V and 4 bases from J, with 8 bases in between. Germline V CDR1 and CDR2: MNHNS, SASEGT. The CDR3 spans 14 residues. CDR3 bases: TGTGCCAGCAGTGAAGGGCAGGGTTACAATGAGCAGTTCTTC. This translates into CASSEGQGYNEQFF.

The chain couples TRBV30 to TRBJ1-2, with 7 nucleotides matching TRBD1. The V and J ends lost 1 base and 8 bases, in that order; junction bases with no gene match: 4. This CDR3 spans 12 amino acids. Looked up from germline, CDR1 is GTSNPN and CDR2 is SVGIG (reference sequence). The CDR3 here is CAWSEGARGYTF. The CDR3 DNA sequence: TGTGCCTGGAGTGAGGGGGCTCGAGGCTACACCTTC.

The chain carries TRBV18 and TRBJ1-4; D gene ambiguous. The CDR3 extends over 13 amino acids. In germline, CDR1 is KGHSH, CDR2 LQKENI. Between the trimmed V and J ends, which lost 3 bases and 8 bases, there was a span of 10 bases. DNA of the CDR3: TGTGCCAGCTCACCGGCCGGAGGAGAAAAACTGTTTTTT. Translation: CASSPAGGEKLFF.

The gene calls are TRBV30 and TRBJ1-4; 7 nucleotides agree with TRBD1. Per germline, CDR1 GTSNPN and CDR2 SVGIG (reference sequence). Trimming at V came to 5 bases and at J to 8 bases, leaving 8 bases not matched to a gene. The CDR3 is 13 amino acids. CDR3 protein: CAWSRDSGEKLFF. CDR3 DNA sequence: TGTGCCTGGTCCAGGGACAGCGGGGAAAAACTGTTTTTT.

This chain uses TRBV25-1 with TRBJ1-6; D call uncertain. Germline assignment: CDR1 MGHDK and CDR2 SYGVNS. The CDR3 extends over 15 amino acids. Trimming removed 0 bases from V and 7 bases from J, with 10 bases in between. The CDR3 region has the DNA TGTGCCAGCAGTGAATACGTGGACTCAAATTCACCCCTCCACTTT. This encodes CASSEYVDSNSPLHF. The full variable domain, with the rest looked up from reference TRBV25-1 and TRBJ1-6, is EADIYQTPRYLVIGTGKKITLECSQTMGHDKMYWYQQDPGMELHLIHYSYGVNSTEKGDLSSESTVSRIRTEHFPLTLESARPSHTSQYLCASSEYVDSNSPLHFGNGTRLTVT.

The chain uses TRBV7-6 and TRBJ1-4, with D perhaps matching TRBD1 (5 bases). Germline CDR1 reads SGHVS; CDR2 reads FNYEAQ. The germline V and J ends were trimmed by 0 bases and 9 bases, with 14 bases remaining between them. This CDR3 has 15 residues. CDR3: CASSLADAGGKKLFF. Written as DNA, the CDR3 is TGTGCCAGCAGCTTAGCGGACGCGGGGGGAAAAAAACTGTTTTTT. The full variable domain, with the rest looked up from reference TRBV7-6 and TRBJ1-4, is GAGVSQSPRYKVTKRGQDVALRCDPISGHVSLYWYRQALGQGPEFLTYFNYEAQQDKSGLPNDRFSAERPEGSISTLTIQRTEQRDSAMYRCASSLADAGGKKLFFGSGTQLSVL.

This sequence joins TRBV5-6 and TRBJ2-3, with a tentative D call TRBD2 (5 bases). The CDR3 contains 16 residues. Per germline, CDR1 SGHDT and CDR2 YYEEEE. The V and J ends lost 4 bases and 0 bases respectively, with 15 bases between them. The CDR3 loop is CASSAEDAPSTDTQYF. In DNA, the CDR3 is TGTGCCAGCAGCGCGGAGGACGCCCCTAGCACAGATACGCAGTATTTT. Based on the CDR3 plus reference TRBV5-6 and TRBJ2-3, the full variable domain is DAGVTQSPTHLIKTRGQQVTLRCSPKSGHDTVSWYQQALGQGPQFIFQYYEEEERQRGNFPDRFSGHQFPNYSSELNVNALLLGDSALYLCASSAEDAPSTDTQYFGPGTRLTVL.

The V gene is TRBV27, the J gene TRBJ1-1, with TRBD1 as a possible D gene (5 bases). Trimming took off 5 bases at V and 4 bases at J, with 11 bases between the two ends. Germline V gene data show CDR1 as MNHEY and CDR2 as SMNVEV (reference sequence). The CDR3 spans 13 residues. The chain's CDR3 is CASSKLRATEAFF. In DNA, the CDR3 is TGTGCCAGCAGTAAACTCAGGGCCACTGAAGCTTTCTTT.

CDR3 loop: CASSSTGGTEAFF. The CDR3 DNA sequence: TGTGCCAGCAGTAGTACAGGGGGCACTGAAGCTTTCTTT. The V and J genes are TRBV2 and TRBJ1-1, with TRBD1 matching over 8 bases. V trimming: 5 bases; J trimming: 4 bases; junction bases outside the gene matches: 3. This CDR3 contains 13 residues. Germline V gene data show CDR1 as SNHLY and CDR2 as FYNNEI.

This clone has a single count. The chain couples TRBV19 to TRBJ1-6; 9 bases map to TRBD1. V gave up 6 bases and J gave up 9 bases; unmatched junction bases: 6. This CDR3 is built from 14 residues. Germline CDR1 LNHDA, CDR2 SQIVND (reference sequence). The CDR3 DNA sequence: TGTGCCAGTAGGGGGGACAGGGAGTTTTCACCCCTCCACTTT. Protein product: CASRGDREFSPLHF.

V usage is TRBV9 and J usage is TRBJ1-3, with a weak D call TRBD1 (6 bases). The ends were cut back, 3 bases at V and 5 bases at J, with 21 bases in the middle. The CDR3 loop spans 17 amino acids. CDR1 is SGDLS and CDR2 is YYNGEE in the germline V gene. CDR3 residues: CASSAPGTSDRRNTIYF. As DNA, the CDR3 is TGTGCCAGCAGCGCCCCCGGGACATCCGACCGGCGAAACACCATATATTTT.

This clone came up once. V and J are TRBV6-5 and TRBJ1-2; D gene ambiguous. With 3 bases removed from V and 4 bases from J, the gap between germline ends came to 12 bases. The germline V gene encodes CDR1 MNHEY and CDR2 SVGAGI. This CDR3 is 14 amino acids long. Here the CDR3 reads CASSYNEGFYGYTF. Here the CDR3 DNA reads TGTGCCAGCAGTTATAACGAGGGTTTCTATGGCTACACCTTC.

The rearrangement links TRBV28 to TRBJ2-2; TRBD2 is a possible D gene (6 bases). Trimming took 1 base from V and 4 from J, leaving 13 bases between them. The CDR3 consists of 16 residues. Germline CDR1 MDHEN, CDR2 SYDVKM. CDR3 nucleotide sequence: TGTGCCAGCAGTTTATTAGCGGCAGGGAGCACCGGGGAGCTGTTTTTT. This translates into CASSLLAAGSTGELFF. Complete variable domain (other parts from reference TRBV28 and TRBJ2-2): DVKVTQSSRYLVKRTGEKVFLECVQDMDHENMFWYRQDPGLGLRLIYFSYDVKMKEKGDIPEGYSVSREKKERFSLILESASTNQTSMYLCASSLLAAGSTGELFFGEGSRLTVL.

V and J are TRBV30 and TRBJ1-5, with D tentatively TRBD1 (5 bases). Trimming stripped 0 bases from V and 4 bases from J, with 13 bases between. This CDR3 region has 15 residues. Germline CDR1 reads GTSNPN; CDR2 reads SVGIG (reference sequence). The CDR3 is CAWSVREGPNQPQHF. CDR3 bases: TGTGCCTGGAGTGTACGGGAGGGACCGAATCAGCCCCAGCATTTT.

A single count supports this clone. The CDR3 protein is CASSPQQGYEQYF. The DNA for the CDR3 is TGCGCCAGCAGCCCCCAACAGGGCTACGAGCAGTACTTC. The J gene is TRBJ2-7, the V gene TRBV5-1; weak D call: TRBD1 (6 bases). Trimming left V 4 bases short and J 3 bases short, with 11 bases between. Germline assignment: CDR1 SGHRS and CDR2 YFSETQ. There are 13 residues in the CDR3. Looking up the rest from reference TRBV5-1 and TRBJ2-7 gives the full variable domain: KAGVTQTPRYLIKTRGQQVTLSCSPISGHRSVSWYQQTPGQGLQFLFEYFSETQRNKGNFPGRFSGRQFSNSRSEMNVSTLELGDSALYLCASSPQQGYEQYFGPGTRLTVT.

This chain connects TRBV13 to TRBJ1-6, with D hard to call. Germline V gene data show CDR1 as PRHDT and CDR2 as FYEKMQ (reference sequence). This CDR3 region has 16 residues. With 0 bases removed from V and 5 bases from J, the gap between germline ends came to 11 bases. The CDR3 region has the DNA TGTGCCAGCAGCTTAGGACAGATATTAAATAATTCACCCCTCCACTTT. Protein sequence: CASSLGQILNNSPLHF.

This sequence joins TRBV24-1 and TRBJ2-1; 9 nucleotides agree with TRBD1. Germline CDR1 is KGHDR and CDR2 is SFDVKD. Trimming at V came to 6 bases and at J to 8 bases, leaving 10 bases not matched to a gene. This CDR3 has 15 residues. CDR3: CATSSPGQGGHEQFF. In DNA form, the CDR3 reads TGTGCCACCAGTTCTCCGGGACAGGGAGGGCATGAGCAGTTCTTC.

J is TRBJ1-1 and V is TRBV6-6, with a weak D call TRBD1 (5 bases). The CDR3 runs to 13 residues. Germline assignment: CDR1 MNHNY and CDR2 SVGAGI (reference sequence). V lost 5 bases and J lost 11, with 18 bases in between. The DNA of the CDR3 is TGTGCCAGCAGTCGTTCAGGGACCCGGGAGGCTTTCTTT. It translates to CASSRSGTREAFF.

The rearrangement joins TRBV4-1 to TRBJ1-4; D is unresolved. Trimming stripped 1 base from V and 5 bases from J, with 8 bases between. Looked up from germline, CDR1 is MGHRA and CDR2 is YSYEKL. The CDR3 is 14 amino acids. The CDR3 nucleotides are TGCGCCAGCAGCCAAGTCCAAATCAATGAAAAACTGTTTTTT. It yields the protein CASSQVQINEKLFF.